A single sample is the source of the 15 T cell receptor beta chains below, sequenced in a study of cytomegalovirus exposure and HLA in healthy donors. Generated by immunoSEQ multiplex PCR, the TCRdb table keeps only in-frame clones and is missing some. Counted here are tens of thousands of clones, less than 90% occurring once; the ten biggest clones make up around 10%. The specimen sequenced was PBMCs. The receptor set was obtained from a woman in her late teens or twenties in good health and CMV-seropositive.

The chain employs TRBV2 and TRBJ2-5, with D possibly TRBD1 on 6 matching bases. Germline CDR1 SNHLY, CDR2 FYNNEI. CDR3 length: 13 residues. Trimming left V 8 bases short and J 1 base short, with 11 bases between. The CDR3 DNA sequence: TGTGCCAGCGCCACAGGGCGCCAAGAGACCCAGTACTTC. Amino acids: CASATGRQETQYF.

V and J are TRBV19 and TRBJ1-2, with 7 positions matching TRBD1. Germline trimming cut 5 bases from V and 4 bases from J; bases unmatched to any gene: 13. CDR1 is LNHDA, CDR2 SQIVND, per germline (reference sequence). The CDR3 runs to 16 residues. This CDR3 is CASSPEGTALFYGYTF. The CDR3 DNA follows: TGTGCCAGTAGTCCAGAAGGGACAGCATTGTTCTATGGCTACACCTTC.

V is TRBV28 and J is TRBJ1-2; no reliable D call. This CDR3 contains 12 residues. The V end lost 2 bases, the J end lost 2 bases, and 3 bases lay between the germline ends. In germline, CDR1 is MDHEN, CDR2 SYDVKM. Written as DNA, the CDR3 is TGTGCCAGCAGTTTACCGAACTATGGCTACACCTTC. This encodes CASSLPNYGYTF.

V is TRBV6-6 and J is TRBJ1-1; TRBD1 agrees at 9 bases. CDR3 length equals 15 residues. Germline CDR1 is MNHNY and CDR2 is SVGAGI (reference sequence). V lost 7 bases to trimming and J lost 3 bases; unmatched junction nucleotides: 9. CDR3 amino acids: CASIPGQGEYTEAFF. The CDR3 bases are TGTGCCAGCATCCCGGGACAGGGCGAATACACTGAAGCTTTCTTT.

The J gene is TRBJ1-2, the V gene TRBV29-1, with 7 bases aligning to TRBD1. Germline V CDR1 and CDR2: SQVTM, ANQGSEA. Trimming at V came to 7 bases and at J to 3 bases, leaving 2 bases not matched to a gene. The CDR3 runs to 11 residues. The CDR3 reads CSDGQDYGYTF. DNA of the CDR3: TGCAGCGACGGACAGGACTATGGCTACACCTTC.

This clone has more than one count but fewer than ten. This chain connects TRBV28 to TRBJ1-2; the D is unclear. This CDR3 spans 12 amino acids. V lost 7 bases to trimming and J lost 1 base, with 7 bases between them. In germline, CDR1 is MDHEN, CDR2 SYDVKM. CDR3: CASIAGNYGYTF. The CDR3 region has the DNA TGTGCCAGCATAGCCGGTAACTATGGCTACACCTTC.

The V call is TRBV7-2, the J call TRBJ2-7, with TRBD2 as a possible D gene (5 bases). V was cut by 5 bases and J by 2 bases, with 16 bases left in between. This CDR3 has 15 residues. CDR1 and CDR2 from the germline V gene are SGHTA and FQGNSA. DNA of the CDR3: TGTGCCAGCAGCCCTCCCGGGATACGGCCCTACGAGCAGTACTTC. Encoded protein: CASSPPGIRPYEQYF.

The V call is TRBV9, the J call TRBJ1-5; D unresolved. Germline values: CDR1 SGDLS, CDR2 YYNGEE. The CDR3 is made up of 15 amino acids. Between the trimmed V and J ends, which lost 0 bases and 4 bases, there was a span of 11 bases. Here the CDR3 DNA reads TGTGCCAGCAGCGTAGACGGACTCGTTAATCAGCCCCAGCATTTT. Translation gives CASSVDGLVNQPQHF.

V is TRBV14 and J is TRBJ1-2, with TRBD1 matching 10 bases. Trimming at V came to 3 bases and at J to 4 bases, leaving 8 bases not matched to a gene. Germline V gene data show CDR1 as SGHDN and CDR2 as FVKESK. The CDR3 is 16 amino acids. The CDR3 protein is CASSQTGTGASYGYTF. The CDR3 DNA follows: TGTGCCAGCAGCCAGACCGGGACAGGGGCCTCCTATGGCTACACCTTC.

The chain combines TRBV7-9 with TRBJ1-4; a weak D match, TRBD1 (5 bases). Trimming took off 5 bases at V and 7 bases at J, with 11 bases between the two ends. Germline V lookup: CDR1 SEHNR, CDR2 FQNEAQ (reference sequence). The CDR3 runs 13 residues. The CDR3: CASSRTPVEKLFF. CDR3 in DNA: TGTGCCAGCAGCCGGACACCTGTTGAAAAACTGTTTTTT.

The rearrangement links TRBV16 to TRBJ2-1; D unclear. Trimming stripped 4 bases from V and 6 bases from J, with 7 bases between. This CDR3 has 12 amino acids. CDR1 is KGHSY and CDR2 is FQNENV in the germline V gene. The CDR3 sequence: CASSLSRNEQFF. CDR3 coding DNA: TGTGCCAGCAGCCTATCCCGCAATGAGCAGTTCTTC.

In nucleotides, the CDR3 is TGTGCCAGCAGTCCGCTCTCTAGGGAGCAGTACTTC. Its protein is CASSPLSREQYF. The gene calls are TRBV27 and TRBJ2-7; no firm D call. The CDR3 has 12 amino acids. The V end lost 5 bases, the J end lost 7 bases, and 12 bases lay between the germline ends. Looked up from germline, CDR1 is MNHEY and CDR2 is SMNVEV (reference sequence).

Ten or more counts support this clone. The chain uses TRBV27 and TRBJ2-1; 7 nucleotides agree with TRBD2. The germline gives CDR1 MNHEY, CDR2 SMNVEV (reference sequence). The CDR3 consists of 15 residues. J gave up 6 bases and V 3 bases, and 8 bases lay outside the gene matches. The CDR3 DNA reads as TGTGCCAGCAGTTTGTCCCCGGGGGGAATCAATGAGCAGTTCTTC. It codes for CASSLSPGGINEQFF.

The chain links TRBV2 to TRBJ2-7; 9 nucleotides match TRBD1. The V segment lost 6 bases and the J segment 2 bases; nucleotides outside the gene matches: 5. Germline V gives CDR1 SNHLY, CDR2 FYNNEI. CDR3 length: 14 residues. The CDR3 DNA sequence: TGTGCCAGCAGCTCTGGGGACAGGGCCTACGAGCAGTACTTC. Amino acid sequence: CASSSGDRAYEQYF.

V and J are TRBV18 and TRBJ1-2, with a weak D call TRBD1 (6 bases). The CDR3 loop spans 16 amino acids. Germline CDR1 and CDR2: KGHSH and LQKENI. V was shortened by 0 bases and J by 4 bases, with 15 bases between the two germline ends. CDR3 nucleotide sequence: TGTGCCAGCTCACCACCGAGAGGGGGGGCCCTCTATGGCTACACCTTC. Its translation: CASSPPRGGALYGYTF.